In this sample, the clone carrying this TCR beta chain turned up a few times. Sequencing used immunoSEQ multiplex PCR; TCRdb keeps in-frame clones, though not all of them. Here the sample spans under 50,000 clones, about 90% being singletons. The germline V gene encodes CDR1 LGHNA and CDR2 YNFKEQ. Trimming left V 0 bases short and J 2 bases short, with 12 bases between. The CDR3 loop spans 16 amino acids. This sample is drawn from a study of T cell changes during pregnancy in multiple sclerosis. The chain employs TRBV4-2 and TRBJ2-3, with D perhaps matching TRBD2 (6 bases). The clonotype originates from a female donor with multiple sclerosis, enrolled in a pregnancy study. The sequences come from CD4+ T cells from peripheral blood mononuclear cells, collected in the third trimester of pregnancy. As DNA, the CDR3 is TGTGCCAGCAGCCAAGATAGGGGACTTCCCACAGATACGCAGTATTTT. The encoded protein is CASSQDRGLPTDTQYF.